This T cell receptor beta chain derives from a study of tumour-infiltrating T cells in Burkitt lymphoma. Study at large: Overall and progression-free survival were predicted by productive clonality.

Clones were read by immunoSEQ multiplex PCR, and TCRdb kept only the in-frame ones, dropping some. The profile shows more than 5,000 clones, 9.5% to 10% of them singletons. This clone has only a few counts. Trimming stripped 5 bases from V and 0 bases from J, with 14 bases between. From germline, CDR1 is LNHDA and CDR2 SQIVND (reference sequence). The CDR3 covers 16 residues. The origin of this receptor is a human donor with diffuse large B-cell lymphoma. The chain links TRBV19 to TRBJ1-5; TRBD1 is a possible D gene (5 bases). Sequences were obtained from tumor tissue. CDR3: CASSGGGVYSNQPQHF. CDR3 nucleotides: TGTGCCAGTAGTGGGGGTGGGGTTTATAGCAATCAGCCCCAGCATTTT.